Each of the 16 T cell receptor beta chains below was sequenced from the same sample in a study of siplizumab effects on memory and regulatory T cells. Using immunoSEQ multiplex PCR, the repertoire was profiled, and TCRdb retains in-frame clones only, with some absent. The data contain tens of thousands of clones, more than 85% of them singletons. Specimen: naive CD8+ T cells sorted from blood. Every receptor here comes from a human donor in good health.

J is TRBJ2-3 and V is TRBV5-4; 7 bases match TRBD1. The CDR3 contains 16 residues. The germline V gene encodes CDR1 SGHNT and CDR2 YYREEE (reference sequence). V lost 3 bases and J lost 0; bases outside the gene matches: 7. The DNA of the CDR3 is TGTGCCAGCAGCTCTTCCCTCAGGGGGAGCACAGATACGCAGTATTTT. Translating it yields CASSSSLRGSTDTQYF.

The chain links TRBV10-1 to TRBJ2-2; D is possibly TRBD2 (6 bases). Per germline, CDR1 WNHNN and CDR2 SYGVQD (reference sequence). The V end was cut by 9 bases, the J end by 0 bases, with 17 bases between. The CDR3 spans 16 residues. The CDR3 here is CAREPSAGSNTGELFF. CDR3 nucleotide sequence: TGCGCCAGGGAGCCATCCGCGGGGTCGAACACCGGGGAGCTGTTTTTT.

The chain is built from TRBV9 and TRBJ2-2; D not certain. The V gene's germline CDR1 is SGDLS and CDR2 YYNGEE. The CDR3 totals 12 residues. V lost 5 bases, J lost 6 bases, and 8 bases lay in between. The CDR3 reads CASRSGSGELFF. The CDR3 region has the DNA TGTGCCAGCAGGAGTGGTTCCGGGGAGCTGTTTTTT.

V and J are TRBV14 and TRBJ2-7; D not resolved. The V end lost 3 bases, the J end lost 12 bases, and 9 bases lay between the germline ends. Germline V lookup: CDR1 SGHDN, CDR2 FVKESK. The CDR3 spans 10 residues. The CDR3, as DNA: TGTGCCAGCAGCCACGTCTGTTCGTACTTC. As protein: CASSHVCSYF.

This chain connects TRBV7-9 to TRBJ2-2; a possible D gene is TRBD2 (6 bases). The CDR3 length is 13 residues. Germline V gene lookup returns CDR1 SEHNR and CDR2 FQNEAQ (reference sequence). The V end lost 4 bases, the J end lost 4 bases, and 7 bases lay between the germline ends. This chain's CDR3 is CASSSGLTGELFF. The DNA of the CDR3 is TGTGCCAGCAGCTCGGGACTCACCGGGGAGCTGTTTTTT.

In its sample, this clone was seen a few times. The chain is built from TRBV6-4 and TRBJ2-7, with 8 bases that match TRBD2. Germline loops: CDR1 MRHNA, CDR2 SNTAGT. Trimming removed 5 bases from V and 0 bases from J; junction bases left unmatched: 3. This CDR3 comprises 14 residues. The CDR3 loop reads CASSPGLDSYEQYF. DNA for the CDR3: TGTGCCAGCAGTCCGGGACTAGACTCCTACGAGCAGTACTTC.

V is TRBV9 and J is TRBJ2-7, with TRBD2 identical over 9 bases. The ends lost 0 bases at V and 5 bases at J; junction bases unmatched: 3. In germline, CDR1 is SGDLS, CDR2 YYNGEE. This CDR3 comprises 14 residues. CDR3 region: CASSVGRTSDEQYF. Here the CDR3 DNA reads TGTGCCAGCAGCGTAGGTCGGACTAGCGACGAGCAGTACTTC.

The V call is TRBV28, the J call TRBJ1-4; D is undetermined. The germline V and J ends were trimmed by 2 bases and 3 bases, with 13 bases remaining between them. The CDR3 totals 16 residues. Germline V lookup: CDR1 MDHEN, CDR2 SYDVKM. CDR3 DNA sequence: TGTGCCAGCAGTTTAGCCCCCGAGTTCGCTAATGAAAAACTGTTTTTT. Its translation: CASSLAPEFANEKLFF.

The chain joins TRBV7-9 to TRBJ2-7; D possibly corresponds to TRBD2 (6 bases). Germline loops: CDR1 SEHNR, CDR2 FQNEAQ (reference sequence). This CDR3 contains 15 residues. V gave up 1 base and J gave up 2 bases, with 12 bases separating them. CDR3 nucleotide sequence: TGTGCCAGCAGCTTAGGGTACGGGAGTGCCTACGAGCAGTACTTC. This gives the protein CASSLGYGSAYEQYF.

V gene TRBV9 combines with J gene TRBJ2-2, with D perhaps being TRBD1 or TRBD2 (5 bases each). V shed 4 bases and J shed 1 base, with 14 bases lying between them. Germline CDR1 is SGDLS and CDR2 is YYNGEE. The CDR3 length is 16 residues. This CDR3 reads CASSPRMGENTGELFF. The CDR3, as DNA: TGTGCCAGCAGCCCACGTATGGGGGAGAACACCGGGGAGCTGTTTTTT.

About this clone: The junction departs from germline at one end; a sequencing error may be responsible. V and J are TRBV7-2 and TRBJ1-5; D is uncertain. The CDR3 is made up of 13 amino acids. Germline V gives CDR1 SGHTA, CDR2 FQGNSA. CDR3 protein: CASSLWHDQPQHF. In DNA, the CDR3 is TGTGCCAGCAGCTTATGGCACGATCAGCCCCAACATTTT. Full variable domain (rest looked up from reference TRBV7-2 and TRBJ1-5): GAGVSQSPSNKVTEKGKDVELRCDPISGHTALYWYRQSLGQGLEFLIYFQGNSAPDKSGLPSDRFSAERTGGSVSTLTIQRTQQEDSAVYLCASSLWHDQPQHFGDGTRLSIL.

CDR3 sequence: CASSLSTDMNTEAFF. The DNA for the CDR3 is TGTGCCAGCAGTTTATCAACAGACATGAACACTGAAGCTTTCTTT. This chain joins TRBV27 and TRBJ1-1; no clear D gene. From germline, CDR1 is MNHEY and CDR2 SMNVEV (reference sequence). V was pared by 0 bases and J by 0 bases, with 8 bases between. This CDR3 region has 15 residues.

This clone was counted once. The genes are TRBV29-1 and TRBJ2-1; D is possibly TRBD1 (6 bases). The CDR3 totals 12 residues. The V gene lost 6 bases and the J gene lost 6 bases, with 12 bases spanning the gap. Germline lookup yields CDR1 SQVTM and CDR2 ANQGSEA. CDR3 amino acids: CSVLRDTNEQFF. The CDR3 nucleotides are TGCAGCGTCCTCCGGGACACCAATGAGCAGTTCTTC.

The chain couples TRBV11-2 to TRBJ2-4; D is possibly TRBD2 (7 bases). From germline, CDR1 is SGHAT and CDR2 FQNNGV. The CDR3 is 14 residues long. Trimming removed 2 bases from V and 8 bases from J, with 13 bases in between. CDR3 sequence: CASSLSGGVDIQYF. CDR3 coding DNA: TGTGCCAGCAGCTTATCGGGGGGCGTAGACATTCAGTACTTC.

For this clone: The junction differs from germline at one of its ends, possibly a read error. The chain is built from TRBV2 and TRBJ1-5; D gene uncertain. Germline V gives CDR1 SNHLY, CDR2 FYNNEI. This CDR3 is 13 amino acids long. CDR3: CASKGGGNQLQHF. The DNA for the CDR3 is TGTGCCAGCAAGGGAGGTGGCAATCAGCTCCAGCATTTT.

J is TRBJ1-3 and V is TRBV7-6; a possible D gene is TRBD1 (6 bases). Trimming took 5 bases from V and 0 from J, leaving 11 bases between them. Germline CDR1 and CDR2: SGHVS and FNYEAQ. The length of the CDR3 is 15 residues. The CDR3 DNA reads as TGTGCCAGCAGCCCGTGGACAGCCTCTGGAAACACCATATATTTT. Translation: CASSPWTASGNTIYF.